Presented here are 10 T cell receptor beta chains from one specimen sequenced in a study of vaccination and CD4 T cells after COVID-19. Treatment given: roughly ten-day PBMC culture with coronavirus spike peptide pools or control peptides (ViraFEST assay). Their specific antigens are unknown. Oncomine TCR Beta short-read sequencing was applied to DNA from cultured CD4+ T cells. TCRdb passed the PCR reads through MiXCR, listing each CDR3 protein once. This sample has roughly 9,800 distinct CDR3 sequences; about 69% occur once, and the top ten carry around 10%. The sequenced sample was CD4+ T cells from blood, cultured in vitro. Source of these receptors: a human donor who had recovered from COVID-19.

The chain combines TRBV6-5 with TRBJ2-3, with 7 bases lining up with TRBD2. The J segment lost 1 base and the V segment lost 4 bases, leaving 5 bases of the junction unmatched. The CDR3 is 15 residues long. Germline values: CDR1 MNHEY, CDR2 SVGAGI. The CDR3 loop is CASSCLTSGTDTQYF. The CDR3 DNA is TGTGCCAGCAGTTGCCTCACTAGCGGCACAGATACGCAGTATTTT.

The gene calls are TRBV21-1 and TRBJ1-2; TRBD1 is the table's D call, not checked against the DNA. TRBV21-1 is a known pseudogene. The CDR3 is made up of 17 amino acids. In DNA, the CDR3 is TGTGCCAGCAGCAAACCTTCGACACAGGGGTTCGGATGGGGCTACACCTTC. This codes for CASSKPSTQGFGWGYTF.

CDR3 DNA sequence: TGCAGTGCTAGAGCGTCGGTCGGGAGAAGGCTTGCCGAGCAGTACTTC. The encoded protein is CSARASVGRRLAEQYF. This rearrangement joins TRBV20-1 to TRBJ2-7, with D perhaps TRBD2 (6 bases). Germline values: CDR1 DFQATT, CDR2 SNEGSKA (reference sequence). This CDR3 has 16 residues. V gave up 1 base and J gave up 6 bases, with 22 bases separating them.

The J gene is TRBJ2-1, the V gene TRBV19; 9 bases agree with TRBD2. This CDR3 has 16 residues. J was trimmed by 10 bases and V by 5 bases; bases with no gene match: 15. Germline CDR1 is LNHDA and CDR2 is SQIVND (reference sequence). The chain's CDR3 is CASSGRAGGLREEQFF. CDR3 DNA sequence: TGTGCCAGTAGTGGGCGAGCGGGAGGTCTCAGGGAGGAGCAGTTCTTC.

The genes are TRBV10-3 and TRBJ2-7; D is perhaps TRBD1 (5 bases). The V and J ends lost 10 bases and 6 bases respectively, with 16 bases between them. The CDR3 consists of 12 residues. Germline CDR1 ENHRY, CDR2 SYGVKD. For the CDR3, the DNA is TGTGCCACCCCCAGGGTGAGACGCGAGCAGTACTTC. Translation: CATPRVRREQYF.

The chain links TRBV12-3 or TRBV12-4 to TRBJ2-1, with TRBD2 matching over 9 bases. The CDR3 is 15 amino acids. The V and J ends lost 7 bases and 8 bases, in that order; junction bases with no gene match: 12. The DNA for the CDR3 is TGTGCCAGCATGGGCGGGGCGGGAGGGCCCGATGAGCAGTTCTTC. This codes for CASMGGAGGPDEQFF.

This clonotype was detected only once. CDR3 nucleotides: TGCGCCAGCATCCCACAGACTGCGGGAGGCCCCGGGACCCAGTACTTC. Protein: CASIPQTAGGPGTQYF. The chain employs TRBV5-1 and TRBJ2-5; TRBD2 matches 8 bases. J lost 7 bases, V lost 6 bases, and 17 bases had no gene match. Germline CDR1 reads SGHRS; CDR2 reads YFSETQ. The CDR3 spans 16 residues. Full variable domain (outside the CDR3, taken from reference TRBV5-1 and TRBJ2-5): KAGVTQTPRYLIKTRGQQVTLSCSPISGHRSVSWYQQTPGQGLQFLFEYFSETQRNKGNFPGRFSGRQFSNSRSEMNVSTLELGDSALYLCASIPQTAGGPGTQYFGPGTRLLVL.

This clonotype was counted a single time. CDR3 loop: CASSYLRESNYEQYF. CDR3 DNA sequence: TGTGCCAGCAGTTACCTAAGGGAGTCAAATTACGAGCAGTACTTC. This chain connects TRBV6-2 or TRBV6-3 to TRBJ2-7, with a weak D call TRBD2 (5 bases). The CDR3 spans 15 residues. With 2 bases removed from V and 4 bases from J, the gap between germline ends came to 15 bases. Germline V gene sequence: CDR1 MNHEY, CDR2 SVGEGT.

The chain joins TRBV21-1 to TRBJ2-1; the DNA was not compared with TRBD2, the D call given in the table. TRBV21-1 is a recognized pseudogene. This CDR3 has 17 amino acids. The CDR3 region has the DNA TGTGCCAGCAGCTCGTCGGGAGGCCCCTCCGCATACAATGAGCAGTTCTTC. This codes for CASSSSGGPSAYNEQFF.

The V and J genes are TRBV20-1 and TRBJ2-5; 12 positions agree with TRBD2. CDR1 DFQATT and CDR2 SNEGSKA come from the germline V gene (reference sequence). Trimming took 2 bases from V and 2 from J; bases not matched to a gene: 9. This CDR3 contains 17 residues. The CDR3 region has the DNA TGCAGTGCTAGATATCTAGCGGGAGGGCCCTTACAAGAGACCCAGTACTTC. Residues: CSARYLAGGPLQETQYF.